The clone carrying this TCR beta chain was seen a handful of times. The antigen remains undetermined. TCRdb analysed the reads with MiXCR anew, one entry per CDR3 protein. The data show around 740,000 distinct CDR3 sequences, under 40% seen once. The data stem from a study of T cell repertoires in cytomegalovirus infection. Whole-study context: An indication of both CMV infection and matching HLA type came from public TCR beta signatures. The study, taken as a whole, reports: The response measured ex vivo was dominated by TCR beta clonotypes (HLA-C-restricted and CMV-specific). Summed frequency of public TCR beta families distinguished CMV carriers with the relevant HLA.

This CDR3 spans 14 amino acids. V lost 0 bases, J lost 12 bases, and 10 bases stayed unmatched. From germline, CDR1 is SGHVS and CDR2 FQNEAQ. Sequences were obtained from PBMCs. V and J are TRBV7-8 and TRBJ1-1; 7 bases line up with TRBD1. The TCR comes from a human donor in good health (CMV status not recorded). Some clones in this sample may be carry-over from other donors' samples. The CDR3 sequence: CASSLAQQGKRTFF. The DNA for the CDR3 is TGTGCCAGCAGCTTAGCGCAACAGGGGAAGAGGACTTTCTTT. Full variable domain (rest looked up from reference TRBV7-8 and TRBJ1-1): GAGVSQSPRYKVAKRGQDVALRCDPISGHVSLFWYQQALGQGPEFLTYFQNEAQLDKSGLPSDRFFAERPEGSVSTLKIQRTQQEDSAVYLCASSLAQQGKRTFFGQGTRLTVV.